Sequencing of this TCR beta chain was carried out in a study of graft-versus-host responses after intestinal transplantation. Study-level information: Each transplant was multivisceral, liver-intestinal, or isolated intestinal. All recipients were given anti-thymocyte globulin induction, and tacrolimus and steroids were then administered for roughly three years. Findings and limits, study-wide: The recipient marrow held GvH clones, and some of them showed up first in ileum or blood.

A remark on this clone: Its antigen is not known.

Data came from immunoSEQ multiplex PCR; TCRdb stores just in-frame clones and leaves some out. The table has over 65,000 clones, approximately 90% seen once. This sequence originates from a human donor who was the organ donor for an intestinal transplant. Sequenced here: unstimulated CD8+ T cells sorted from spleen or lymph node cells, sampled before transplant.

The CDR3, as DNA: TGTGCCAGCAGTGAGGGACTAGAAGGGGATACGCAGTATTTT. The encoded protein is CASSEGLEGDTQYF. The chain uses TRBV6-4 and TRBJ2-3; 8 nucleotides align to TRBD2. CDR1 is MRHNA, CDR2 SNTAGT, per germline. V lost 3 bases, J lost 6 bases, and 5 bases stayed unmatched. The CDR3 extends over 14 amino acids.